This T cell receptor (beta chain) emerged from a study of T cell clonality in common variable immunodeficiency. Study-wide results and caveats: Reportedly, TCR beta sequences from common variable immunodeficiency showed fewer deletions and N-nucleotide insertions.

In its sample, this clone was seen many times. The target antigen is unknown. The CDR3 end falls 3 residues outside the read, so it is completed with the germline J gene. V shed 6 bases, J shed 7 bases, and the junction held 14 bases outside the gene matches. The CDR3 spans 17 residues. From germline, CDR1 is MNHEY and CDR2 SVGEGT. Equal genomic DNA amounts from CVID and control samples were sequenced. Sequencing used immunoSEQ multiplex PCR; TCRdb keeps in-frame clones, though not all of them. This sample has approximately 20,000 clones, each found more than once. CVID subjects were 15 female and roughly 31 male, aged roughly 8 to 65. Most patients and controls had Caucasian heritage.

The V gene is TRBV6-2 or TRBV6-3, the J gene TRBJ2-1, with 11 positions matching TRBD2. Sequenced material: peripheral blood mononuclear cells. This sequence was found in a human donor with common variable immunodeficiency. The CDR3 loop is CASSSPFSGRAANEQFF. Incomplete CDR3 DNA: TGTGCCAGCAGCTCCCCCTTTAGCGGGAGGGCGGCGAATGAG.